This entry lists 20 T cell receptor beta chains sequenced from one sample in a study of tumor-infiltrating lymphocytes in primary liver carcinoma (dated by TCRdb to the late 2010s). TCRdb shows the sequencer as Illumina HiSeq 2500. TCRbeta-specific cDNA was reverse-transcribed from approximately 460 ng total RNA using a constant-region primer and ProtoScript II reverse transcriptase. Construction of the TCRbeta libraries relied on three nested rounds of multiplex PCR, following a slightly modified ARM-PCR procedure. Multiplex TRBV1-TRBV30 forward primers and a Cbeta reverse primer were used in the first two PCR rounds, each of which was run for around 9 cycles. Clones were called with MiXCR by TCRdb after fastp trimmed the public reads at Q25, and only in-frame beta chains were retained. All rows with the same CDR3 protein become a single entry with the most common DNA and genes. In all, the sample holds 40,000 to 50,000 distinct CDR3 sequences, and around 79% of those were seen once. The ten largest make up roughly 24% of the sample.

Without any cell sorting, total RNA and DNA were co-extracted from approximately 22-30 mg of bulk tissue using the AllPrep DNA/RNA mini kit. Sequencing was done on a sample of liver tumor tissue from sampling region 3. In the paper's terms, the cell subset or site label means: tumor region T3, left-lateral pole. These receptors all stem from a man between 35 and 55 years old with primary liver carcinoma and hepatitis B virus infection.

This chain uses TRBV6-6 with TRBJ2-5; D might be TRBD2 (7 bases). Trimming stripped 7 bases from V and 4 bases from J, with 22 bases between. Per germline, CDR1 MNHNY and CDR2 SVGAGI (reference sequence). There are 16 residues in the CDR3. The CDR3 here is CASTPLRGGGRETQYF. CDR3 coding DNA: TGTGCCAGCACCCCATTAAGGGGAGGGGGGAGAGAGACCCAGTACTTC.

A word on this clonotype: At one end the junction does not follow the germline gene, possibly because of a read error. The chain couples TRBV11-1 to TRBJ2-7; tentatively, D is TRBD2 (6 bases). The CDR3 has 13 residues. CDR1 and CDR2 (germline): SGHAT, FQDESV (reference sequence). The CDR3 nucleotides read TGTGCCGGCAGCGGGCAGGCGGCCTACGAGTTGTACTTC. This gives the protein CAGSGQAAYELYF. The full variable domain, rest sourced from reference TRBV11-1 and TRBJ2-7, is EAEVAQSPRYKITEKSQAVAFWCDPISGHATLYWYRQILGQGPELLVQFQDESVVDDSQLPKDRFSAERLKGVDSTLKIQPAELGDSAMYLCAGSGQAAYELYFGPGTRLTVT.

The table lists this clonotype with a few counts. A read error may be the cause here, since a much bigger clone is one base away. This chain uses TRBV10-3 with TRBJ2-7; 11 bases fit TRBD2. CDR1 and CDR2 (germline): ENHRY, SYGVKD. There are 15 residues in the CDR3. The CDR3: CAIREGTSGTYVQYF. CDR3 DNA: TGTGCCATCAGGGAAGGGACTAGCGGAACCTACGTGCAGTACTTC.

This clonotype was counted many times. The rearrangement uses TRBV30 and TRBJ2-7; TRBD1 is a possible D gene (5 bases). This CDR3 region has 12 residues. V shed 6 bases and J shed 3 bases, with 12 bases lying between them. Germline V gene sequence: CDR1 GTSNPN, CDR2 SVGIG (reference sequence). The CDR3 nucleotides read TGTGCCTGTATAGGACATTTCTACGAGCAGTACTTC. It codes for CACIGHFYEQYF.

This chain joins TRBV11-2 and TRBJ2-7; the D is unclear. The CDR3 length is 12 residues. Germline assignment: CDR1 SGHAT and CDR2 FQNNGV. The ends were cut back, 5 bases at V and 10 bases at J, with 15 bases in the middle. The CDR3 loop is CASSLIWCEQYF. The CDR3 nucleotides read TGTGCCAGCAGCCTCATATGGTGCGAACAGTACTTC.

Notes on this clonotype: No conserved phenylalanine or tryptophan is present at the end of the CDR3, so a read error is the likely explanation. This sequence joins TRBV28 and TRBJ2-3; 8 bases line up with TRBD2. This CDR3 is built from 15 residues. Germline V gene sequence: CDR1 MDHEN, CDR2 SYDVKM. CDR3 bases: TGTGTCAGCAGTCTAGAAGCGGGAGAAACAGATACGCAGTATTCT. Amino acids: CVSSLEAGETDTQYS.

V is TRBV6-1 and J is TRBJ2-1; 8 bases map to TRBD2. The CDR3 has 15 residues. Losses at the gene ends were 5 bases for V and 4 bases for J; bases not matched to a gene: 7. CDR1 MNHNS and CDR2 SASEGT come from the germline V gene. CDR3: CASSKLASGYNEQFF. The CDR3 nucleotides read TGTGCCAGCAGTAAATTGGCTAGCGGGTACAATGAGCAGTTCTTC.

To note about this clonotype: The germline gene is not matched at one end of the junction; a read error may be the cause. The genes are TRBV11-3 and TRBJ1-1, with D possibly TRBD1 on 6 matching bases. The CDR3 extends over 13 amino acids. Germline V gene data show CDR1 as SGHNT and CDR2 as YENEEA. CDR3 loop: CVSSFVGGTEAFF. Here the CDR3 DNA reads TGTGTCAGCAGCTTTGTAGGGGGGACTGAAGCTTTCTTT.

At least ten counts were recorded for this clonotype. V usage is TRBV28 and J usage is TRBJ2-1, with a tentative D call TRBD1 (6 bases). With 9 bases removed from V and 7 bases from J, the gap between germline ends came to 13 bases. The CDR3 is 12 amino acids. Germline CDR1 is MDHEN and CDR2 is SYDVKM. CDR3 sequence reads: CASGGPLNEQFF. The CDR3 coding sequence is TGTGCCAGTGGGGGCCCGTTGAATGAGCAGTTCTTC.

Concerning this clonotype itself: This is likely a read error, given that the CDR3 carries no conserved phenylalanine or tryptophan at its end. The chain links TRBV6-5 to TRBJ2-1, with D maybe TRBD2 (6 bases). V lost 4 bases, J lost 4 bases, and 17 bases lay in between. This CDR3 has 16 residues. Germline V gene sequence: CDR1 MNHEY, CDR2 SVGAGI. CDR3 sequence reads: CASSSGGLSGYNEQFV. The CDR3 bases are TGTGCCAGCAGTTCCGGTGGACTATCGGGATACAATGAGCAGTTCGTC.

This clonotype occurred many times. The V call is TRBV5-6, the J call TRBJ1-5; unclear D gene. The CDR3 runs 17 residues. The germline gives CDR1 SGHDT, CDR2 YYEEEE. Trimming removed 6 bases at V and 0 bases at J, with 19 bases between. The DNA for the CDR3 is TGTGCCAGCATTTTGTACCGAGGGAGGCGTAGCAATCAGCCCCAGCATTTT. The encoded protein is CASILYRGRRSNQPQHF.

This sequence joins TRBV13 and TRBJ2-7, with D hard to call. Germline values: CDR1 PRHDT, CDR2 FYEKMQ (reference sequence). This CDR3 region has 11 residues. The germline V and J ends were trimmed by 2 bases and 7 bases, with 6 bases remaining between them. The CDR3 bases are TGTGCCAGCAGCTTATGCTGTGAGCAGTACTTC. Translation: CASSLCCEQYF.

This clonotype is classed as medium-sized (0.01 to 0.1%). The rearrangement joins TRBV29-1 to TRBJ2-3; 8 bases agree with TRBD1. The junction had 9 bases not matched to a gene; V was cut back by 5 bases and J by 8 bases. Germline CDR1 and CDR2: SQVTM and ANQGSEA. The CDR3 is 13 amino acids. CDR3 loop: CSVNRDRLGTQYF. DNA for the CDR3: TGCAGCGTTAACCGGGACAGGCTCGGTACGCAGTATTTT.

Comments on this clonotype: This may be a read error, as it is one base from a much larger clone. This chain joins TRBV20-1 and TRBJ2-5, with 7 bases matching TRBD2. The CDR3 sequence is 17 residues long. Germline V gene sequence: CDR1 DFQATT, CDR2 SNEGSKA (reference sequence). CDR3 bases: TGCAGTGCTAGAGAGGTAGCGGGTCTTTCCTTTATGGAGATCCAGTACTTC. Protein sequence: CSAREVAGLSFMEIQYF.

On this clonotype: The junction departs from the called germline gene at one end, perhaps through a read error. The chain recombines TRBV28 with TRBJ2-1; 8 bases are a match to TRBD2. CDR3 length: 22 residues. Germline V gene lookup returns CDR1 MDHEN and CDR2 SYDVKM. This chain's CDR3 is CTSSLPRQALPGTRSSCNEQFF. Here the CDR3 DNA reads TGTACCAGCAGTTTGCCGCGACAGGCCCTACCCGGGACTAGGAGCTCCTGCAATGAGCAGTTCTTC. The whole variable domain, filled in from reference TRBV28 and TRBJ2-1, reads DVKVTQSSRYLVKRTGEKVFLECVQDMDHENMFWYRQDPGLGLRLIYFSYDVKMKEKGDIPEGYSVSREKKERFSLILESASTNQTSMYLCTSSLPRQALPGTRSSCNEQFFGPGTRLTVL.

The V and J genes are TRBV4-1 and TRBJ2-3; 7 bases align to TRBD2. V shed 11 bases and J 6 bases; nucleotides not matched to a gene: 17. The CDR3 has 15 amino acids. Germline V gene sequence: CDR1 MGHRA, CDR2 YSYEKL. CDR3 DNA sequence: TGCGCCGGTAGCCAAGCGGGGACTGCCGAGGATACGCAGTATTTT. Translated, it gives CAGSQAGTAEDTQYF.

Points on this clonotype: One junction end disagrees with the germline gene, perhaps due to a read error. The chain carries TRBV7-9 and TRBJ2-1; 8 bases agree with TRBD2. The CDR3 sequence is 18 residues long. From germline, CDR1 is SEHNR and CDR2 FQNEAQ (reference sequence). CDR3 in amino acids: CAISLPSGLGGTNHEQFF. CDR3 nucleotides: TGTGCCATCAGCTTACCTTCGGGACTAGGGGGTACGAACCATGAGCAGTTCTTC.

Notes on this clonotype: The germline gene is not matched at one end of the junction; a read error may be the cause. This chain uses TRBV7-8 with TRBJ2-3; perhaps TRBD1 as D (5 bases). Germline V lookup: CDR1 SGHVS, CDR2 FQNEAQ. The CDR3 runs to 15 residues. The CDR3 DNA sequence: TGTGTCAGCAGCCCGACAGTCCAAAGCATAGATACGCAGTATTTT. It is translated as CVSSPTVQSIDTQYF.

V usage is TRBV2 and J usage is TRBJ2-5; D possibly uses TRBD1 or TRBD2 (6 bases each). In germline, CDR1 is SNHLY, CDR2 FYNNEI. The CDR3 spans 16 residues. Between the trimmed V and J ends, which lost 8 bases and 7 bases, there was a span of 26 bases. CDR3 DNA sequence: TGTGCCAGCGTCTCTTCCCGGGGGCGGGGTGGAGGGACCCAGTACTTC. It codes for CASVSSRGRGGGTQYF.

Comment on this clonotype: At one boundary the junction diverges from the germline segment, which might be a read error. The chain carries TRBV11-2 and TRBJ2-1, with D perhaps matching TRBD1 or TRBD2 (5 bases each). From germline, CDR1 is SGHAT and CDR2 FQNNGV. CDR3 size: 16 residues. As DNA, the CDR3 is TGTGTCAGCAGCTCGCCCGGTGGGGGACCCTACAGTGAGCAGTTCTTC. This codes for CVSSSPGGGPYSEQFF.